These 14 T cell receptor beta chains came from one sample sequenced in a study of shared clonotypes between healthy human individuals (dated by TCRdb to the early 2020s). Library generation was performed with the immunoSEQ multiplex PCR assay. Held by TCRdb, this immuneACCESS table contains in-frame sequences only and omits some clones. Under half of the omission traces to an unresolved V gene where checked; the cause of the rest is unknown. Recorded for this sample are a few million clones; over 85% of them occurred a single time. The ten largest clones capture about 1.7% of the sample. CD8 naive samples consisted of CD45RO-negative cells that were positively selected for CCR7, yielding a CD45RA+CCR7+ population without TemRA cells. Material: naive CD8+ T cells from PBMCs. Sample cell subset or site, as interpreted from the label and publication: CD45RA+CCR7+. The source is a man between 18 and 35 years old in good health. Some clones in this sample may be carry-over from other donors' samples.

This clone has a single count. This chain connects TRBV27 to TRBJ2-1; D possibly corresponds to TRBD2 (6 bases). There are 17 residues in the CDR3. Trimming cost V 6 bases and J 4 bases, with 22 bases left between them. CDR1 is MNHEY, CDR2 SMNVEV, per germline (reference sequence). CDR3 nucleotides: TGTGCCAGCAGGACCCTAAGCGGGCCTGAACTGTACAATGAGCAGTTCTTC. Translated, it gives CASRTLSGPELYNEQFF.

This clone was seen once. J is TRBJ1-2 and V is TRBV6-6, with TRBD1 as a possible D gene (6 bases). This CDR3 has 13 residues. Between the trimmed V and J ends, which lost 5 bases and 7 bases, there was a span of 14 bases. CDR1 and CDR2 from the germline V gene are MNHNY and SVGAGI (reference sequence). The CDR3 DNA is TGTGCCAGCAGTACGCACAGGGTCCCTGGCTACACCTTC. It specifies CASSTHRVPGYTF.

This chain connects TRBV9 to TRBJ2-1; D perhaps matches TRBD2 (5 bases). In germline, CDR1 is SGDLS, CDR2 YYNGEE. The CDR3 is 14 residues long. V lost 4 bases, J lost 4 bases, and 12 bases lay in between. The CDR3 here is CASSPGWGYNEQFF. CDR3 DNA sequence: TGTGCCAGCAGCCCGGGATGGGGTTACAATGAGCAGTTCTTC.

The chain has TRBV30 and TRBJ2-5; weak D call: TRBD2 (6 bases). CDR1 is GTSNPN and CDR2 is SVGIG in the germline V gene (reference sequence). Trimming shortened V by 4 bases and J by 3 bases, and 18 bases separated the two germline ends. There are 15 residues in the CDR3. This CDR3 reads CAWKTRDSLKETQYF. The CDR3 bases are TGTGCCTGGAAGACCCGGGACTCATTAAAAGAGACCCAGTACTTC.

About this clone: In the same sample, other DNA sequences code for this CDR3. The V and J genes are TRBV19 and TRBJ2-3; no clear D gene. V gave up 4 bases and J gave up 6 bases, with 11 bases separating them. The germline CDR1 and CDR2 sequences are LNHDA and SQIVND (reference sequence). The CDR3 runs 13 residues. The CDR3 sequence: CASSTRLRDTQYF. The CDR3 DNA is TGTGCCAGTAGTACCCGCCTTAGGGATACGCAGTATTTT. Together with reference TRBV19 and TRBJ2-3, the CDR3 gives the full variable domain: DGGITQSPKYLFRKEGQNVTLSCEQNLNHDAMYWYRQDPGQGLRLIYYSQIVNDFQKGDIAEGYSVSREKKESFPLTVTSAQKNPTAFYLCASSTRLRDTQYFGPGTRLTVL.

This clone is a singleton in its sample. The chain links TRBV19 to TRBJ1-1; D gene ambiguous. From germline, CDR1 is LNHDA and CDR2 SQIVND (reference sequence). The CDR3 totals 13 residues. Deletions cut 5 bases from V and 3 bases from J, with 10 bases between. CDR3 residues: CASSGLADTEAFF. The CDR3 nucleotides are TGTGCCAGTAGTGGCTTGGCGGACACTGAAGCTTTCTTT. The full variable domain, in which reference TRBV19 and TRBJ1-1 provide the parts outside the CDR3, is DGGITQSPKYLFRKEGQNVTLSCEQNLNHDAMYWYRQDPGQGLRLIYYSQIVNDFQKGDIAEGYSVSREKKESFPLTVTSAQKNPTAFYLCASSGLADTEAFFGQGTRLTVV.

The chain combines TRBV9 with TRBJ2-2, with 9 positions matching TRBD1. The germline gives CDR1 SGDLS, CDR2 YYNGEE. The CDR3 loop spans 15 amino acids. The trim removed 6 bases at V and 6 bases at J, leaving 9 bases unmatched. CDR3 in amino acids: CASTPGTGFPGELFF. DNA of the CDR3: TGTGCCAGCACCCCCGGGACAGGGTTCCCCGGGGAGCTGTTTTTT.

The J gene is TRBJ2-3, the V gene TRBV19, with D possibly matching TRBD2 (5 bases). CDR1 is LNHDA and CDR2 is SQIVND in the germline V gene (reference sequence). V was trimmed by 3 bases and J by 7 bases, leaving 14 bases between them. This CDR3 region has 14 residues. The CDR3 sequence is CASSMSGSQHTQYF. DNA of the CDR3: TGTGCCAGTAGTATGTCGGGGTCCCAGCATACGCAGTATTTT.

V is TRBV7-9 and J is TRBJ2-1; TRBD2 agrees at 7 bases. In germline, CDR1 is SEHNR, CDR2 FQNEAQ (reference sequence). The CDR3 length is 16 residues. The trim removed 1 base at V and 5 bases at J, leaving 8 bases unmatched. The CDR3 nucleotides read TGTGCCAGCAGCTTAGTATCTGCGGGAGAGGACAATGAGCAGTTCTTC. Its protein product is CASSLVSAGEDNEQFF.

V is TRBV2 and J is TRBJ1-2, with no clear D. The CDR3 covers 12 residues. Between the trimmed V and J ends, which lost 0 bases and 8 bases, there was a span of 7 bases. Germline values: CDR1 SNHLY, CDR2 FYNNEI. In DNA form, the CDR3 reads TGTGCCAGCAGTGAAGCCATGAGGGGCTACACCTTC. It translates to CASSEAMRGYTF.

The V gene is TRBV9, the J gene TRBJ2-6; D not certain. The CDR3 totals 17 residues. Per germline, CDR1 SGDLS and CDR2 YYNGEE. Deletions cut 4 bases from V and 1 base from J, with 15 bases between. As DNA, the CDR3 is TGTGCCAGCAGCCCGATAGAGTGGGTTTCTGGGGCCAACGTCCTGACTTTC. This translates into CASSPIEWVSGANVLTF.

V and J are TRBV11-3 and TRBJ2-2; 7 positions agree with TRBD1. The junction had 9 bases not matched to a gene; V was cut back by 5 bases and J by 0 bases. Per the germline V gene, CDR1 is SGHNT and CDR2 is YENEEA. CDR3 length: 17 residues. CDR3 loop: CASSPPSTGPNTGELFF. The CDR3 region has the DNA TGTGCCAGCAGCCCCCCCTCGACAGGGCCGAACACCGGGGAGCTGTTTTTT.

The chain links TRBV7-2 to TRBJ2-7, with D possibly being TRBD2 (5 bases). Germline V CDR1 and CDR2: SGHTA, FQGNSA. The CDR3 is made up of 12 amino acids. With 4 bases removed from V and 6 bases from J, the gap between germline ends came to 10 bases. The CDR3 DNA reads as TGTGCCAGCAGCTCCCGGACTTCCGAGCAGTACTTC. The encoded protein is CASSSRTSEQYF.

DNA for the CDR3: TGTGCCAGCAGCACACGGCAGGGGGTGAACACTGAAGCTTTCTTT. Protein: CASSTRQGVNTEAFF. The chain links TRBV7-2 to TRBJ1-1; 7 bases match TRBD1. This CDR3 has 15 amino acids. V was clipped by 5 bases and J by 0 bases; unmatched bases: 6. In germline, CDR1 is SGHTA, CDR2 FQGNSA.